The 17 T cell receptor beta chains in this list originate from one sample, sequenced in a study of cytomegalovirus exposure and HLA in healthy donors. Libraries were prepared by immunoSEQ multiplex PCR; TCRdb keeps only in-frame clonotypes and omits some of them. The sample contains 100,000 to 150,000 clones, roughly 90% of which appear only once. Sequencing input: PBMCs. The source is a man aged 30 to 45 in good health and CMV-seronegative.

V is TRBV7-9 and J is TRBJ2-1, with D possibly TRBD1 on 6 matching bases. Between the trimmed V and J ends, which lost 8 bases and 2 bases, there was a span of 16 bases. The germline CDR1 and CDR2 sequences are SEHNR and FQNEAQ (reference sequence). This CDR3 is built from 15 residues. The DNA for the CDR3 is TGTGCCAGCGAGGGGGATGGGCGAGCCTACAATGAGCAGTTCTTC. This sequence encodes CASEGDGRAYNEQFF.

This chain joins TRBV7-2 and TRBJ2-7; D may be TRBD1 (6 bases). Trimming shortened V by 5 bases and J by 6 bases, and 11 bases separated the two germline ends. This CDR3 is 12 amino acids long. CDR1 is SGHTA, CDR2 FQGNSA, per germline. In nucleotides, the CDR3 is TGTGCCAGCAGCCTCGGACAGCTCGAGCAGTACTTC. Protein product: CASSLGQLEQYF. Full variable domain (missing parts from reference TRBV7-2 and TRBJ2-7): GAGVSQSPSNKVTEKGKDVELRCDPISGHTALYWYRQSLGQGLEFLIYFQGNSAPDKSGLPSDRFSAERTGGSVSTLTIQRTQQEDSAVYLCASSLGQLEQYFGPGTRLTVT.

V and J are TRBV7-2 and TRBJ2-7; no reliable D call. Germline CDR1 is SGHTA and CDR2 is FQGNSA. V was cut by 4 bases and J by 3 bases, with 7 bases left in between. This CDR3 has 12 amino acids. CDR3 loop: CASSSDNYEQYF. CDR3 DNA sequence: TGTGCCAGCAGCTCAGACAACTACGAGCAGTACTTC.

The chain couples TRBV9 to TRBJ2-5, with a weak D call TRBD2 (6 bases). The V gene lost 0 bases and the J gene lost 2 bases, with 14 bases spanning the gap. Germline V lookup: CDR1 SGDLS, CDR2 YYNGEE. The CDR3 is 16 amino acids. The CDR3 here is CASSVAPSGGQETQYF. CDR3 coding DNA: TGTGCCAGCAGCGTAGCTCCCTCCGGGGGACAAGAGACCCAGTACTTC.

The chain joins TRBV7-3 to TRBJ2-2, with a weak D call TRBD1 (5 bases). V lost 2 bases and J lost 8, with 15 bases in between. This CDR3 has 15 amino acids. Germline loops: CDR1 SGHTA, CDR2 FQGTGA. The DNA of the CDR3 is TGTGCCAGCAGCTTAGTTCGTGGGGCTGGAGGGGAGCTGTTTTTT. This gives the protein CASSLVRGAGGELFF.

The rearrangement links TRBV5-1 to TRBJ2-2, with 15 nucleotides matching TRBD2. Germline lookup yields CDR1 SGHRS and CDR2 YFSETQ. Unmatched junction bases numbered 7, after V lost 5 bases and J lost 5 bases. The length of the CDR3 is 17 residues. CDR3: CASRSAGLAGGTGELFF. In nucleotides, the CDR3 is TGCGCCAGCAGAAGCGCCGGACTAGCGGGAGGGACCGGGGAGCTGTTTTTT.

The chain is built from TRBV7-8 and TRBJ1-4; TRBD1 is a possible D gene (5 bases). Germline-derived CDR1 and CDR2 are SGHVS and FQNEAQ. Trimming pared 4 bases from V and 8 bases from J, leaving 14 bases between. The CDR3 spans 14 residues. In nucleotides, the CDR3 is TGTGCCAGCAGCTCACGGACGGGGGGAGAAAAACTGTTTTTT. Its translation is CASSSRTGGEKLFF.

This clone showed up just once. The chain joins TRBV11-3 to TRBJ1-2; D perhaps matches TRBD1 (6 bases). Per the germline V gene, CDR1 is SGHNT and CDR2 is YENEEA. Trimming shortened V by 2 bases and J by 5 bases, and 18 bases separated the two germline ends. The CDR3 has 16 amino acids. The CDR3 spells CASSLPKGEGRYGYTF. The CDR3 coding sequence is TGTGCCAGCAGCTTACCCAAGGGGGAGGGGAGGTATGGCTACACCTTC. Using reference TRBV11-3 and TRBJ1-2 for the parts outside the CDR3, the full variable domain is EAGVVQSPRYKIIEKKQPVAFWCNPISGHNTLYWYLQNLGQGPELLIRYENEEAVDDSQLPKDRFSAERLKGVDSTLKIQPAELGDSAVYLCASSLPKGEGRYGYTFGSGTRLTVV.

The CDR3 nucleotides read TGTGCCAGCAGCTGGGGCGGAGGGAGGGCCACTGAAGCTTTCTTT. Encoded protein: CASSWGGGRATEAFF. V gene TRBV7-2 combines with J gene TRBJ1-1, with D possibly TRBD1 on 5 matching bases. The CDR3 is made up of 15 amino acids. V was pared by 4 bases and J by 4 bases, with 16 bases between. The germline V gene encodes CDR1 SGHTA and CDR2 FQGNSA.

The genes are TRBV7-2 and TRBJ2-1, with 9 bases identical to TRBD2. Germline trimming cut 1 base from V and 4 bases from J; bases unmatched to any gene: 2. The CDR3 is made up of 15 amino acids. CDR1 is SGHTA, CDR2 FQGNSA, per germline. The CDR3 coding sequence is TGTGCCAGCAGCTTAGGACTAGCGGTATACAATGAGCAGTTCTTC. Translating gives CASSLGLAVYNEQFF.

The chain carries TRBV7-2 and TRBJ1-1; no reliable D call. Per the germline V gene, CDR1 is SGHTA and CDR2 is FQGNSA. The length of the CDR3 is 12 residues. V lost 3 bases to trimming and J lost 11 bases, with 13 bases between them. The CDR3 loop reads CASSFLSGMAFF. In DNA, the CDR3 is TGTGCCAGCAGCTTTTTGTCGGGAATGGCTTTCTTT.

The chain carries TRBV11-2 and TRBJ1-6; 7 bases match TRBD1. CDR3 length: 12 residues. CDR1 is SGHAT, CDR2 FQNNGV, per germline. Trimming took 6 bases from V and 12 from J; bases not matched to a gene: 5. The CDR3 DNA reads as TGTGCCAGCAGTTCAAACAGGGGACCCCTCCACTTT. Translation gives CASSSNRGPLHF.

The rearrangement links TRBV5-4 to TRBJ2-1; 8 bases are a match to TRBD1. The CDR3 runs to 17 residues. Germline CDR1 SGHNT, CDR2 YYREEE (reference sequence). Trimming took 0 bases from V and 8 from J; bases not matched to a gene: 13. CDR3: CASSLVGWTGLSDEQFF. The CDR3, as DNA: TGTGCCAGCAGCTTGGTTGGATGGACAGGGCTTTCGGATGAGCAGTTCTTC.

This chain uses TRBV29-1 with TRBJ2-7; 7 positions match TRBD1. The V segment lost 7 bases and the J segment 5 bases; nucleotides outside the gene matches: 5. This CDR3 contains 11 residues. CDR1 SQVTM and CDR2 ANQGSEA come from the germline V gene. CDR3 in DNA: TGCAGCGCTTACAGGGGAAACGAGCAGTACTTC. It is translated as CSAYRGNEQYF.

The gene calls are TRBV6-5 and TRBJ2-1; D possibly corresponds to TRBD2 (6 bases). The ends were cut back, 5 bases at V and 0 bases at J, with 11 bases in the middle. CDR1 is MNHEY and CDR2 is SVGAGI in the germline V gene. The CDR3 consists of 15 residues. The CDR3 here is CASSGGTYSYNEQFF. The CDR3 DNA reads TGTGCCAGCAGTGGCGGGACTTACTCCTACAATGAGCAGTTCTTC.

The V gene is TRBV5-5, the J gene TRBJ2-5, with D maybe TRBD1 (5 bases). Trimming cost V 1 base and J 5 bases, with 6 bases left between them. Germline values: CDR1 SGHKS, CDR2 YYEKEE (reference sequence). The CDR3 contains 12 residues. As DNA, the CDR3 is TGTGCCAGCAGCTTGAAGGGGGAGACCCAGTACTTC. Residues: CASSLKGETQYF.

The chain is built from TRBV30 and TRBJ1-1, with 8 nucleotides matching TRBD1. CDR1 is GTSNPN and CDR2 is SVGIG in the germline V gene (reference sequence). This CDR3 comprises 16 residues. V lost 3 bases to trimming and J lost 5 bases; unmatched junction nucleotides: 14. As DNA, the CDR3 is TGTGCCTGGAGAGTTTGGCTGGGCAGGGGGCAGACTGAAGCTTTCTTT. Translation: CAWRVWLGRGQTEAFF.